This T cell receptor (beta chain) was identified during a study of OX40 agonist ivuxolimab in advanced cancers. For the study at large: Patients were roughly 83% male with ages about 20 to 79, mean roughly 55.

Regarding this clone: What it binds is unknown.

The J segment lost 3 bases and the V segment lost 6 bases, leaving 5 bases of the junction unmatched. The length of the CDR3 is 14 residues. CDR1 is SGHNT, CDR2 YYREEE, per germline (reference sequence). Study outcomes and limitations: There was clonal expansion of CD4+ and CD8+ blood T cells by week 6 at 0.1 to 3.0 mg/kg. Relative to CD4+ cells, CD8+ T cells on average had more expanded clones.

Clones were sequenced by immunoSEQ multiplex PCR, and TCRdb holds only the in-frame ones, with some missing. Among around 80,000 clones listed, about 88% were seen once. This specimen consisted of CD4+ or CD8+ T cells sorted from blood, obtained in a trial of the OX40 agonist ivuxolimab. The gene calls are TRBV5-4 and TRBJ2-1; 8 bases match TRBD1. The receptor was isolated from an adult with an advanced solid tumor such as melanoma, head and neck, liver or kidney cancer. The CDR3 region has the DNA TGTGCCAGCACCCGAGGACAGGGCTACAATGAGCAGTTCTTC. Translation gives CASTRGQGYNEQFF. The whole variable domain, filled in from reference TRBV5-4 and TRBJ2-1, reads ETGVTQSPTHLIKTRGQQVTLRCSSQSGHNTVSWYQQALGQGPQFIFQYYREEENGRGNFPPRFSGLQFPNYSSELNVNALELDDSALYLCASTRGQGYNEQFFGPGTRLTVL.